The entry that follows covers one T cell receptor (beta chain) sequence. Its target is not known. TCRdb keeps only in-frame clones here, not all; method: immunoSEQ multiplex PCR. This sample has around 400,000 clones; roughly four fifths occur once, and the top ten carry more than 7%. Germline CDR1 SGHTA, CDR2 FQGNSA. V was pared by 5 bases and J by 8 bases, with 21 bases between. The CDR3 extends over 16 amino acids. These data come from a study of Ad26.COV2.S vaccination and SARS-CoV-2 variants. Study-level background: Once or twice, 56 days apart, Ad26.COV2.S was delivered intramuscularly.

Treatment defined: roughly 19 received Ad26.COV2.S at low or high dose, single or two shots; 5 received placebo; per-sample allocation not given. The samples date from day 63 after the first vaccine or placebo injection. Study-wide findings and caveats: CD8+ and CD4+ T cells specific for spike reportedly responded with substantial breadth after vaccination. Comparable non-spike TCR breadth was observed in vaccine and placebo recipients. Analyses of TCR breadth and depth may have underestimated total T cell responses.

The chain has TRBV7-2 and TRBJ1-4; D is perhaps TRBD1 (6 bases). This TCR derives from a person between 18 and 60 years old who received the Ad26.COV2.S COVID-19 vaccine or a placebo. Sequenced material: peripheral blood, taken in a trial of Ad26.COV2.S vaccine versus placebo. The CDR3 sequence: CASSPRAGQIGEKLFF. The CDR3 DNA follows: TGTGCCAGCAGCCCGAGAGCGGGACAAATTGGAGAAAAACTGTTTTTT.